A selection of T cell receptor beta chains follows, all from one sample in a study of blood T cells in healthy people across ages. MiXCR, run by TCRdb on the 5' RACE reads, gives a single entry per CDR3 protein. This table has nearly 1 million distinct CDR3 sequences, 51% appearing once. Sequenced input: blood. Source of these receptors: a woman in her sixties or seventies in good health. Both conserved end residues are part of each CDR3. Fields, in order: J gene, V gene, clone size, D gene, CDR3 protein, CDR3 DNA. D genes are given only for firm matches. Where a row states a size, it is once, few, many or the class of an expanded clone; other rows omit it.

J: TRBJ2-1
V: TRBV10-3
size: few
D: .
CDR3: CAISQGGPNNEQFF
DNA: TGTGCCATCAGTCAAGGCGGACCTAACAATGAGCAGTTCTTC

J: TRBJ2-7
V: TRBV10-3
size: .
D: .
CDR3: CAISPGAAYEQYF
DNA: TGTGCCATCAGTCCTGGGGCGGCCTACGAGCAGTACTTC

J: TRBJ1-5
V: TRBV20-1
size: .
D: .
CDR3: CSARHSDRSNQPQHF
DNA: TGCAGTGCTCGCCACTCCGACAGGAGCAATCAGCCCCAGCATTTT

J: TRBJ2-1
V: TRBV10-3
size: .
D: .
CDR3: CAISESKGLLNEQFF
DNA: TGTGCCATCAGCGAGTCGAAGGGACTCCTCAATGAGCAGTTCTTC

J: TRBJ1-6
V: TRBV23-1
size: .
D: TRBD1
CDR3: CASSQPGQRLFSPLHF
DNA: TGCGCCAGCAGTCAACCGGGACAGAGATTATTTTCACCCCTCCACTTT

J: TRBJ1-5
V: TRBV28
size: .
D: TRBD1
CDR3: CASSLEGTGHNQPQHF
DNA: TGTGCCAGCAGTTTAGAGGGGACAGGGCACAATCAGCCCCAGCATTTT

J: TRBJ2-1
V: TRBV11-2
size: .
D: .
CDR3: CASNLGATDDKETQFF
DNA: TGTGCCAGCAACTTAGGCGCTACGGACGACAAAGAGACCCAGTTCTTC

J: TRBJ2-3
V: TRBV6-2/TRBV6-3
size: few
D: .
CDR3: CASSLSVRTQYF
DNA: TGTGCCAGCAGTCTTAGCGTCCGTACGCAGTATTTT

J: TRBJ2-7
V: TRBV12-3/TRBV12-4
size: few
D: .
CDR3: CASRLEGTYEQYF
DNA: TGTGCCAGCAGATTAGAGGGAACCTACGAGCAGTACTTC

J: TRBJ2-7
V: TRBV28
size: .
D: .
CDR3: CASSNDRRYEQYF
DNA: TGTGCCAGCAGTAATGACAGGAGGTACGAGCAGTACTTC

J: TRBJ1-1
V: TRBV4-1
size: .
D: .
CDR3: CASSQLPEGWAEAFF
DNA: TGCGCCAGCAGCCAATTACCAGAGGGATGGGCTGAAGCTTTCTTT

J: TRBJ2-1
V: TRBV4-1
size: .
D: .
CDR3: CASSDTTSSYNEQFF
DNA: TGCGCCAGCAGCGATACGACTAGCTCCTACAATGAGCAGTTCTTC

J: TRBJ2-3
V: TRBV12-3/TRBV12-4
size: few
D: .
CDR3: CASGRVLRDTQYF
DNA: TGTGCCAGCGGCAGAGTGTTAAGAGATACGCAGTATTTT

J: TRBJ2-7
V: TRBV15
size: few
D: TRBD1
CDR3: CATSRELTGNEQYF
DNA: TGTGCCACCAGCAGAGAACTGACAGGGAACGAGCAGTACTTC

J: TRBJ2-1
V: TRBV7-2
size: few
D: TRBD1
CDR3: CASSYSGTGPTGQFF
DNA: TGTGCCAGCAGCTACTCCGGGACAGGGCCCACCGGGCAGTTCTTC

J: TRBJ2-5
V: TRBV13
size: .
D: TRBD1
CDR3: CASSLTGTGIETQYF
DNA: TGTGCCAGCAGCTTAACCGGGACAGGGATAGAGACCCAGTACTTC

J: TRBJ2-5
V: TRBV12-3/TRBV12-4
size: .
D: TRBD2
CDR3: CASCGGLRETQYF
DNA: TGTGCCAGCTGCGGGGGATTACGGGAGACCCAGTACTTC

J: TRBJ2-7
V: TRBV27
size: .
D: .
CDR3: CASSLRQNYEQYF
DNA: TGTGCCAGCAGTTTAAGGCAAAACTACGAGCAGTACTTC

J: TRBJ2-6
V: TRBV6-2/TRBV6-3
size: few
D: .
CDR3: CASSLPAGSGANVLTF
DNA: TGTGCCAGCAGCCTTCCGGCGGGGTCTGGGGCCAACGTCCTGACTTTC

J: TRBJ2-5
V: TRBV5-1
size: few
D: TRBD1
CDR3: CASSSQGAQVYETQYF
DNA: TGCGCCAGCTCGAGCCAGGGGGCGCAAGTTTATGAGACCCAGTACTTC

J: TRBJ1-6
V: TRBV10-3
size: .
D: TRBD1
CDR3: CAISAGQGVSPLHF
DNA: TGTGCCATCAGTGCGGGACAGGGCGTCTCACCCCTCCACTTT

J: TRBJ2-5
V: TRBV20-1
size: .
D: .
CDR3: CSASLRGETQYF
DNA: TGCAGTGCTAGCTTGCGTGGGGAGACCCAGTACTTC

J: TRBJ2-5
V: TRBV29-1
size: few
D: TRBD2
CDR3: CSSGTSGRGLETQYF
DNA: TGCAGCTCAGGGACTAGCGGGAGAGGATTGGAGACCCAGTACTTC

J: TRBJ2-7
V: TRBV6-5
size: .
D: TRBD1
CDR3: CASRKQGQAAEQYF
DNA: TGTGCCAGCAGGAAACAAGGACAGGCCGCCGAGCAGTACTTC

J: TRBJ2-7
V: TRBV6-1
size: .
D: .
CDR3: CASQDYPNEQYF
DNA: TGTGCCAGCCAGGACTATCCCAACGAGCAGTACTTC

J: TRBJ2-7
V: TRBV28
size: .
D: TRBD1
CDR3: CASSKMTGSYEQYF
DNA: TGTGCCAGCAGCAAGATGACAGGGTCCTACGAGCAGTACTTC

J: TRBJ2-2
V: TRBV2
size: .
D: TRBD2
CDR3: CASSNGFRELAGSGELFF
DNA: TGTGCCAGCAGTAATGGTTTTCGAGAATTAGCGGGATCCGGGGAGCTGTTTTTT

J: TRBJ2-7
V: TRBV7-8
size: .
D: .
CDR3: CASKRVRGSYEQYF
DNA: TGTGCCAGCAAAAGGGTCAGGGGATCCTACGAGCAGTACTTC

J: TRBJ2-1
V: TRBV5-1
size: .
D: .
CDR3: CASSFKQGDEQFF
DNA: TGCGCCAGCAGCTTCAAACAGGGCGATGAGCAGTTCTTC

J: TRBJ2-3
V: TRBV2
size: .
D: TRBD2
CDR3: CASTRGGGSDTQYF
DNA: TGTGCCAGCACACGCGGCGGGGGATCAGATACGCAGTATTTT

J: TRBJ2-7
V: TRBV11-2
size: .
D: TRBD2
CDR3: CASSLFMGRSGSEQYF
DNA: TGTGCCAGCAGCTTATTCATGGGGCGCAGCGGGAGCGAGCAGTACTTC

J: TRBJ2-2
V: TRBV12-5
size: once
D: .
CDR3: CASAVGATGAGELFF
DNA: TGTGCTAGTGCAGTAGGTGCCACCGGGGCCGGGGAGCTGTTTTTT

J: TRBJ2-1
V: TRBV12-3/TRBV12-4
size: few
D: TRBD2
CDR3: CASRGLVGEQFF
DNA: TGTGCCAGCAGGGGACTAGTCGGTGAGCAGTTCTTC

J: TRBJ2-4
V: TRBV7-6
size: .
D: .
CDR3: CASSLARPGAGEQYF
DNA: TGTGCCAGCAGCTTAGCGCGTCCGGGGGCGGGGGAGCAGTACTTC

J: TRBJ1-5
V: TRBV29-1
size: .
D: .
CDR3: CSVRQPNQPQHF
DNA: TGCAGCGTCCGACAACCCAATCAGCCCCAGCATTTT

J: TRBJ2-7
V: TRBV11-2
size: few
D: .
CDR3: CASSLTLAYEQYF
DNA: TGTGCCAGCAGCTTAACGCTAGCCTACGAGCAGTACTTC

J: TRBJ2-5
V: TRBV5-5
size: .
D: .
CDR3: CASAIAEETQYF
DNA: TGTGCCAGCGCCATAGCGGAAGAGACCCAGTACTTC

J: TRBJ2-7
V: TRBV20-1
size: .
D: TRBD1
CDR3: CSARGDRGSDEQYF
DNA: TGCAGTGCTAGGGGGGACAGGGGATCGGACGAGCAGTACTTC